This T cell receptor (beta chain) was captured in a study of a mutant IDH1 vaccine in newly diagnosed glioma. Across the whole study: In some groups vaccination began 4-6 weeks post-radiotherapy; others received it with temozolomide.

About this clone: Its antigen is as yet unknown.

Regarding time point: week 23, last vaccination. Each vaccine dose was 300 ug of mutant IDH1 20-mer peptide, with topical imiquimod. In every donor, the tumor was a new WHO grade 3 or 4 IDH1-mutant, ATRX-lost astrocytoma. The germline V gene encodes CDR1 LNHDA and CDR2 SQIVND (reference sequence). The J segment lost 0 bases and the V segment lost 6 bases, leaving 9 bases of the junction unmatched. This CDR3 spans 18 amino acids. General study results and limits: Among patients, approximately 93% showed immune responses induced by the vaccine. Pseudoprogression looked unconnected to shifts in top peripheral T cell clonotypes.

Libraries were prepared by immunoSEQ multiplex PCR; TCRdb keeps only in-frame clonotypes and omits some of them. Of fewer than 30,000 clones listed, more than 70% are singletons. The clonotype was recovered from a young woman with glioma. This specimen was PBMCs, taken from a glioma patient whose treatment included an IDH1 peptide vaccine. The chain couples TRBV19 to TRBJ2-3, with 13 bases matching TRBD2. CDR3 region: CASSAGLAGNPSTDTQYF. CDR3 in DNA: TGTGCCAGTAGCGCGGGACTAGCGGGGAACCCTAGCACAGATACGCAGTATTTT.